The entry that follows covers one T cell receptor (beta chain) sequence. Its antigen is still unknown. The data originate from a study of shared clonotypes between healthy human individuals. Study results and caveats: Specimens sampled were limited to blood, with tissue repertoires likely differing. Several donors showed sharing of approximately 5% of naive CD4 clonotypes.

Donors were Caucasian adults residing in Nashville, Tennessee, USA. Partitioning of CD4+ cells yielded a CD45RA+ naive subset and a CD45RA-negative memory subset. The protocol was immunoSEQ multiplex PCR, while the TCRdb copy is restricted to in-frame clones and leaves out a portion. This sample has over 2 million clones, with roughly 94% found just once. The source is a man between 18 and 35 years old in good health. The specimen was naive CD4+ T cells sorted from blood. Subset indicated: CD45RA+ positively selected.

CDR3 region: CATWDRANYEQYF. Written as DNA, the CDR3 is TGTGCCACTTGGGACAGAGCGAACTACGAGCAGTACTTC. The V gene is TRBV6-5, the J gene TRBJ2-7; 7 bases map to TRBD1. The V segment lost 10 bases and the J segment 3 bases; nucleotides outside the gene matches: 9. CDR1 is MNHEY and CDR2 is SVGAGI in the germline V gene. This CDR3 region has 13 residues.